The clone carrying this T cell receptor (beta chain) was seen only a few times. The CDR3 runs 10 residues. Per the germline V gene, CDR1 is LGHDT and CDR2 is YNNKEL (reference sequence). Trimming cost V 3 bases and J 9 bases, with 3 bases left between them. This record belongs to a study of T-cell reconstitution after alpha-beta-depleted transplantation in children. Researchers prepared the TCRbeta library using unique molecular identifiers, the study reports. One entry per CDR3 protein, called by TCRdb with MiXCR from the PCR reads. The sample yields about 610,000 distinct CDR3 sequences, about 11% seen once.

Source: PBMCs from the stem cell graft donor, taken from the stem cell graft. The V and J genes are TRBV3-1 and TRBJ2-1; D is unclear. The source is a human donor who donated a stem cell graft to a child with acute myeloid leukemia. Written as DNA, the CDR3 is TGTGCCAGCAGCCAGGGTGAGCAGTTCTTC. It is translated as CASSQGEQFF.